This TCR beta chain was obtained from a study of T cell changes during pregnancy in multiple sclerosis. Clones were sequenced by immunoSEQ multiplex PCR, and TCRdb holds only the in-frame ones, with some missing. This sample has about 40,000 clones, with roughly nine tenths found just once. The count of this clone is one. CDR3 length: 15 amino acids. Germline CDR1 reads PRHDT; CDR2 reads FYEKMQ (reference sequence). Trimming removed 5 bases from V and 2 bases from J; junction bases left unmatched: 6. The source is a female donor with multiple sclerosis, enrolled in a pregnancy study. The chain combines TRBV13 with TRBJ1-2, with TRBD1 matching over 9 bases. The source was CD4+ T cells from peripheral blood mononuclear cells, collected before pregnancy. The CDR3 is CASSNPGQGNYGYTF. Here the CDR3 DNA reads TGTGCCAGCAGCAACCCGGGACAGGGCAACTATGGCTACACCTTC. The full variable domain, with the rest looked up from reference TRBV13 and TRBJ1-2, is AAGVIQSPRHLIKEKRETATLKCYPIPRHDTVYWYQQGPGQDPQFLISFYEKMQSDKGSIPDRFSAQQFSDYHSELNMSSLELGDSALYFCASSNPGQGNYGYTFGSGTRLTVV.